The 23 T cell receptor beta chains listed next were all sequenced from one sample in a study of T cells after yellow fever vaccination. TCRdb used MiXCR to reprocess the 5' RACE reads, holding one entry per CDR3 protein. The profile covers hundreds of thousands of distinct CDR3 sequences, with roughly an eighth appearing a single time and approximately 15% taken by the ten largest. Sequencing was performed on PBMCs, taken on the day of the yellow fever booster vaccination. The receptors were gathered from a man aged 25 to 40 who received the YFV17D yellow fever vaccine.

This clonotype has more than one count but fewer than ten. The gene calls are TRBV18 and TRBJ2-5, with TRBD2 matching 7 bases. This CDR3 contains 15 residues. V dropped 9 bases and J dropped 4; count of bases not matched to a gene: 14. The germline gives CDR1 KGHSH, CDR2 LQKENI. CDR3 nucleotides: TGTGCCAGTTCCGACCCTCTAGCGGATAGAGAGACCCAGTACTTC. As protein: CASSDPLADRETQYF.

Notes on this clonotype: The junction departs from germline at one end; a sequencing error may be responsible. The rearrangement uses TRBV20-1 and TRBJ2-3; 7 nucleotides line up with TRBD2. Germline V CDR1 and CDR2: DFQATT, SNEGSKA (reference sequence). This CDR3 has 16 amino acids. Here the CDR3 DNA reads TGCTGTGCTAGAGTAGCGGGTGGCTTTGGGACAGATACGCAGTATTTT. It is translated as CCARVAGGFGTDTQYF.

This clonotype was recorded a few times. The rearrangement joins TRBV20-1 to TRBJ2-1, with TRBD1 matching over 8 bases. Looked up from germline, CDR1 is DFQATT and CDR2 is SNEGSKA (reference sequence). This CDR3 region has 17 residues. Trimming at V came to 8 bases and at J to 0 bases, leaving 15 bases not matched to a gene. CDR3 DNA sequence: TGCAGTATTCCGAGGGACAGGAATTTTCGCTCCTACAATGAGCAGTTCTTC. Translation gives CSIPRDRNFRSYNEQFF.

This chain links TRBV4-2 with TRBJ2-2; D not resolved. The CDR3 runs to 15 residues. Germline V CDR1 and CDR2: LGHNA, YNFKEQ. Trimming removed 4 bases from V and 1 base from J, with 10 bases in between. The CDR3 protein is CASSLQKENTGELFF. The CDR3 region has the DNA TGTGCCAGCAGCCTCCAGAAGGAGAACACCGGGGAGCTGTTTTTT.

This clonotype appeared a few times. The chain employs TRBV10-3 and TRBJ1-6; TRBD1 agrees at 8 bases. Looked up from germline, CDR1 is ENHRY and CDR2 is SYGVKD. The V and J ends lost 5 bases and 6 bases, in that order; junction bases with no gene match: 6. The CDR3 spans 15 residues. The CDR3 DNA follows: TGTGCCATCAGTCGGACAGGGCCAGCTAATTCACCCCTCCACTTT. This gives the protein CAISRTGPANSPLHF.

The gene calls are TRBV6-2 or TRBV6-3 and TRBJ2-4, with unresolved D. Germline lookup yields CDR1 MNHEY and CDR2 SVGEGT. The CDR3 spans 18 residues. Trimming pared 4 bases from V and 7 bases from J, leaving 26 bases between. CDR3 DNA sequence: TGTGCCAGCAGTTTCCGACCTCCTGAGGCCGCAGTGAGGAACATTCAGTACTTC. Translation: CASSFRPPEAAVRNIQYF.

This clonotype turned up a few times. The chain recombines TRBV20-1 with TRBJ2-1; TRBD2 matches at 9 bases. Germline V lookup: CDR1 DFQATT, CDR2 SNEGSKA (reference sequence). The ends lost 7 bases at V and 7 bases at J; junction bases unmatched: 11. The CDR3 loop spans 14 amino acids. The CDR3: CSGNLAGKRNEQFF. CDR3 nucleotides: TGCAGTGGGAACCTAGCGGGAAAGCGGAATGAGCAGTTCTTC.

The chain carries TRBV7-6 and TRBJ2-5, with 12 nucleotides matching TRBD2. CDR1 and CDR2 from the germline V gene are SGHVS and FNYEAQ. Trimming removed 5 bases from V and 3 bases from J; junction bases left unmatched: 4. There are 15 residues in the CDR3. For the CDR3, the DNA is TGTGCCAGCAGCCCACGGACTAGCGGGAAAGAGACCCAGTACTTC. It codes for CASSPRTSGKETQYF.

This chain joins TRBV9 and TRBJ1-3; tentatively, D is TRBD1 (5 bases). This CDR3 has 14 amino acids. Trimming cost V 3 bases and J 3 bases, with 10 bases left between them. Germline CDR1 and CDR2: SGDLS and YYNGEE. CDR3 in DNA: TGTGCCAGCAGCGCAGACAGTGGTGGAAACACCATATATTTT. Translating it yields CASSADSGGNTIYF.

The genes are TRBV7-2 and TRBJ2-1, with unresolved D. Trimming left V 5 bases short and J 0 bases short, with 17 bases between. The germline V gene has CDR1 SGHTA and CDR2 FQGNSA. CDR3 length: 17 residues. DNA of the CDR3: TGTGCCAGCAGCCCCAACGCCGCCATCAGCTCCTACAATGAGCAGTTCTTC. This encodes CASSPNAAISSYNEQFF.

This clonotype came up many times. The J gene is TRBJ2-2, the V gene TRBV3-1; D possibly corresponds to TRBD2 (6 bases). The CDR3 has 16 residues. V dropped 0 bases and J dropped 4 bases, with 12 bases sitting between them. CDR1 and CDR2 from the germline V gene are LGHDT and YNNKEL (reference sequence). CDR3 coding DNA: TGTGCCAGCAGCCAAGAATTGGCGGGACCCACCGGGGAGCTGTTTTTT. It specifies CASSQELAGPTGELFF.

In regard to this clonotype: The junction departs from germline at one end; a sequencing error may be responsible. This chain joins TRBV6-5 and TRBJ2-1; weak D call: TRBD1 (6 bases). This CDR3 is built from 12 residues. CDR1 MNHEY and CDR2 SVGAGI come from the germline V gene. The CDR3 nucleotides are TGTGCCTGCAGGGGCTCCTACAATGAGCAGTTCTTC. Amino acid sequence: CACRGSYNEQFF.

In its sample, this clonotype was seen a few times. This chain joins TRBV5-4 and TRBJ2-1, with TRBD2 matching 11 bases. V dropped 4 bases and J dropped 7; count of bases not matched to a gene: 7. The CDR3 runs to 15 residues. Germline CDR1 SGHNT, CDR2 YYREEE (reference sequence). The CDR3 sequence is CASSLPGLAENEQFF. CDR3 nucleotides: TGTGCCAGCAGCCTACCGGGACTAGCGGAGAATGAGCAGTTCTTC. Full variable domain (remainder filled in from reference TRBV5-4 and TRBJ2-1): ETGVTQSPTHLIKTRGQQVTLRCSSQSGHNTVSWYQQALGQGPQFIFQYYREEENGRGNFPPRFSGLQFPNYSSELNVNALELDDSALYLCASSLPGLAENEQFFGPGTRLTVL.

The V and J genes are TRBV29-1 and TRBJ2-2; D is ambiguous. The CDR3 spans 11 residues. Germline assignment: CDR1 SQVTM and CDR2 ANQGSEA. Trimming removed 4 bases at V and 6 bases at J, with 6 bases between. The DNA of the CDR3 is TGCAGCGTTGCCAGCGCCGGGGAGCTGTTTTTT. Protein sequence: CSVASAGELFF.

This clonotype was detected a few times. The chain couples TRBV15 to TRBJ2-1, with no clear D. The germline V and J ends were trimmed by 2 bases and 5 bases, with 10 bases remaining between them. Germline V gene sequence: CDR1 LNHNV, CDR2 YYDKDF (reference sequence). CDR3 size: 14 residues. CDR3 loop: CATSRYQTHNEQFF. For the CDR3, the DNA is TGTGCCACCAGCAGATACCAAACCCACAATGAGCAGTTCTTC. Full variable domain (remainder filled in from reference TRBV15 and TRBJ2-1): DAMVIQNPRYQVTQFGKPVTLSCSQTLNHNVMYWYQQKSSQAPKLLFHYYDKDFNNEADTPDNFQSRRPNTSFCFLDIRSPGLGDTAMYLCATSRYQTHNEQFFGPGTRLTVL.

This clonotype has just a few counts. The V call is TRBV29-1, the J call TRBJ2-1, with D perhaps matching TRBD1 or TRBD2 (5 bases each). The V gene's germline CDR1 is SQVTM and CDR2 ANQGSEA. Trimming pared 6 bases from V and 4 bases from J, leaving 10 bases between. The CDR3 runs 12 residues. The CDR3 region is CSVQGVYNEQFF. CDR3 DNA: TGCAGCGTCCAGGGAGTTTACAATGAGCAGTTCTTC.

In its sample, this clonotype was seen a few times. The chain joins TRBV3-1 to TRBJ1-1; possible D gene TRBD1, 6 bases. Germline lookup yields CDR1 LGHDT and CDR2 YNNKEL (reference sequence). The CDR3 has 17 residues. Between the trimmed V and J ends, which lost 3 bases and 0 bases, there was a span of 17 bases. CDR3: CASSHKGRGSMNTEAFF. The CDR3 region has the DNA TGTGCCAGCAGCCACAAGGGGAGGGGGTCCATGAACACTGAAGCTTTCTTT.

V is TRBV7-2 and J is TRBJ2-7; 8 positions match TRBD2. With 0 bases clipped from V and 5 bases from J, the junction kept 3 bases outside the gene matches. CDR1 is SGHTA, CDR2 FQGNSA, per germline. This CDR3 is built from 14 residues. CDR3 sequence: CASSLAAGADEQYF. CDR3 coding DNA: TGTGCCAGCAGCTTAGCAGCGGGGGCGGACGAGCAGTACTTC.

In this sample, this clonotype turned up a few times. This sequence joins TRBV5-1 and TRBJ2-3; 9 nucleotides line up with TRBD2. The CDR3 totals 14 residues. CDR1 and CDR2 (germline): SGHRS, YFSETQ. V dropped 4 bases and J dropped 9; count of bases not matched to a gene: 9. The CDR3 DNA reads TGCGCCAGCAGCGGAGCGGGAGGCCCGTTCACGCAGTATTTT. Its protein is CASSGAGGPFTQYF.

This clonotype appeared a few times. The chain has TRBV7-9 and TRBJ2-1, with D possibly TRBD2 on 6 matching bases. Germline V gene lookup returns CDR1 SEHNR and CDR2 FQNEAQ (reference sequence). Trimming removed 2 bases from V and 0 bases from J, with 11 bases in between. CDR3 length: 16 amino acids. CDR3 nucleotides: TGTGCCAGCAGCTTAAGTGGCGGGGCCTCCTACAATGAGCAGTTCTTC. Protein: CASSLSGGASYNEQFF.

V is TRBV7-2 and J is TRBJ2-3, with 8 bases fitting TRBD2. The germline V gene has CDR1 SGHTA and CDR2 FQGNSA. This CDR3 comprises 14 residues. Trimming cost V 3 bases and J 4 bases; bases outside gene matches: 3. CDR3: CASSFTGGSDTQYF. In DNA, the CDR3 is TGTGCCAGCAGCTTTACGGGAGGGTCAGATACGCAGTATTTT.

This chain connects TRBV5-1 to TRBJ1-4; D remains ambiguous. The CDR3 extends over 11 amino acids. Germline V gene sequence: CDR1 SGHRS, CDR2 YFSETQ. V shed 7 bases and J shed 8 bases, with 9 bases lying between them. The DNA for the CDR3 is TGCGCCAGCTCGTCTGAAGAAAAACTGTTTTTT. Amino acid sequence: CASSSEEKLFF. Full variable domain (outside the CDR3, taken from reference TRBV5-1 and TRBJ1-4): KAGVTQTPRYLIKTRGQQVTLSCSPISGHRSVSWYQQTPGQGLQFLFEYFSETQRNKGNFPGRFSGRQFSNSRSEMNVSTLELGDSALYLCASSSEEKLFFGSGTQLSVL.

The rearrangement links TRBV10-3 to TRBJ2-5, with TRBD1 identical over 11 bases. CDR1 and CDR2 (germline): ENHRY, SYGVKD. The CDR3 length is 15 residues. J was trimmed by 5 bases and V by 5 bases; bases with no gene match: 7. CDR3 DNA sequence: TGTGCCATCAGTTCGTCCCGGGACAGGGGGGAGACCCAGTACTTC. Encoded protein: CAISSSRDRGETQYF.